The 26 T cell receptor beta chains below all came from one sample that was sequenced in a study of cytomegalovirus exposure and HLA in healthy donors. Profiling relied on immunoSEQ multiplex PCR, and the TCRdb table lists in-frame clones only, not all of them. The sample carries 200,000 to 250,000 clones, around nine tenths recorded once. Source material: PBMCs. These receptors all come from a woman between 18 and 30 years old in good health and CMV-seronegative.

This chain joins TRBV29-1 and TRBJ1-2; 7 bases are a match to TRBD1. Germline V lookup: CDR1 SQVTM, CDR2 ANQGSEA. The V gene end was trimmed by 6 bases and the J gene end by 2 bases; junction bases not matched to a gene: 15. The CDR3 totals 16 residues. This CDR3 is CSVKNLAGQKNYGYTF. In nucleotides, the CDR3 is TGCAGCGTGAAAAACTTGGCGGGACAGAAGAACTATGGCTACACCTTC.

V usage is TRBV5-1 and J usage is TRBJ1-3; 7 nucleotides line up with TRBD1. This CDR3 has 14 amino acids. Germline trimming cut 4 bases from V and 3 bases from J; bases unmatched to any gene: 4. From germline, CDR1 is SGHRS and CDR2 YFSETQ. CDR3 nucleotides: TGCGCCAGCAGCCCCACAGGGGTTGGAAACACCATATATTTT. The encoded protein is CASSPTGVGNTIYF.

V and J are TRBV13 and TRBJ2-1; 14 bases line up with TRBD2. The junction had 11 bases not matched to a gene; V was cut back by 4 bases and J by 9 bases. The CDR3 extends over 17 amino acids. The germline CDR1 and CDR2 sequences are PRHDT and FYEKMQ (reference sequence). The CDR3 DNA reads TGTGCCAGCAGCTCGAGGGGGACTAGCGGGAGCTGGGCTGAGCAGTTCTTC. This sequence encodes CASSSRGTSGSWAEQFF.

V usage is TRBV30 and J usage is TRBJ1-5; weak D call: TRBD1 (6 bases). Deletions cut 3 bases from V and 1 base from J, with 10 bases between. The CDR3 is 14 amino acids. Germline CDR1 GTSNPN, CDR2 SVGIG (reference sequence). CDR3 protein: CAWSSGHSNQPQHF. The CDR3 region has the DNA TGTGCCTGGAGCTCGGGACACAGCAATCAGCCCCAGCATTTT.

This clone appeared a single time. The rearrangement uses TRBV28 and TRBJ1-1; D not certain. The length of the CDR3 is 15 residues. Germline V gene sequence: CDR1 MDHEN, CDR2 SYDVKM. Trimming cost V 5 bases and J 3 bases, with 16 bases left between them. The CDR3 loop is CASSPLTAGHTEAFF. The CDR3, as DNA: TGTGCCAGCAGTCCACTTACTGCAGGTCACACTGAAGCTTTCTTT. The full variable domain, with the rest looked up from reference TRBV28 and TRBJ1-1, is DVKVTQSSRYLVKRTGEKVFLECVQDMDHENMFWYRQDPGLGLRLIYFSYDVKMKEKGDIPEGYSVSREKKERFSLILESASTNQTSMYLCASSPLTAGHTEAFFGQGTRLTVV.

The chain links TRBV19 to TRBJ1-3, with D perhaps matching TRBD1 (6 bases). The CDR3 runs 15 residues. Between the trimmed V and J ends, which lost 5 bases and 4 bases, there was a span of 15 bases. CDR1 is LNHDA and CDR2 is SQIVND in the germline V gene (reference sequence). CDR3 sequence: CASSPRTDLGNTIYF. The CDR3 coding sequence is TGTGCCAGTAGTCCAAGGACAGATCTAGGAAACACCATATATTTT.

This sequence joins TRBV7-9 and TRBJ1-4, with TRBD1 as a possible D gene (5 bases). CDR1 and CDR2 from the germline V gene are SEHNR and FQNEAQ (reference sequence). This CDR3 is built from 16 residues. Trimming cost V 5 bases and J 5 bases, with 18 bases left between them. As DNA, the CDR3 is TGTGCCAGCAGCCTGCCCTCGGCCGGGGGAAATGAAAAACTGTTTTTT. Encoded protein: CASSLPSAGGNEKLFF.

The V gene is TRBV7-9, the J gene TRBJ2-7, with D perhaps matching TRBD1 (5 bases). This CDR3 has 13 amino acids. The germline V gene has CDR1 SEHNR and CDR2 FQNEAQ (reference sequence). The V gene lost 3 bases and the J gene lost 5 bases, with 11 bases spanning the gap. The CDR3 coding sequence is TGTGCCAGCAGCTTTCTACAGGCAAACGAGCAGTACTTC. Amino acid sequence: CASSFLQANEQYF.

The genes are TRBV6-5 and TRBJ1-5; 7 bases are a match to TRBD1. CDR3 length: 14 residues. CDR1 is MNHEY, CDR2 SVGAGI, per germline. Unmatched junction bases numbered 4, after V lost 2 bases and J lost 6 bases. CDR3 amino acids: CASSYGGGSQPQHF. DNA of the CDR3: TGTGCCAGCAGTTACGGAGGGGGCAGTCAGCCCCAGCATTTT.

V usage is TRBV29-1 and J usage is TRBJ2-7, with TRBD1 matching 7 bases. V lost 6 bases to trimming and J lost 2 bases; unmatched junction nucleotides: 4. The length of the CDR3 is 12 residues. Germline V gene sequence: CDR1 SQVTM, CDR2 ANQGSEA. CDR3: CSVTGNPYEQYF. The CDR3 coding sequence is TGCAGCGTGACAGGGAACCCCTACGAGCAGTACTTC.

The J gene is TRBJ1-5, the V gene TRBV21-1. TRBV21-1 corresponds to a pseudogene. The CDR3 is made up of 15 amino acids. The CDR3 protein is CASSKDTGWNQPQHF. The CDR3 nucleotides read TGTGCCAGCAGCAAAGACACGGGGTGGAATCAGCCCCAGCATTTT.

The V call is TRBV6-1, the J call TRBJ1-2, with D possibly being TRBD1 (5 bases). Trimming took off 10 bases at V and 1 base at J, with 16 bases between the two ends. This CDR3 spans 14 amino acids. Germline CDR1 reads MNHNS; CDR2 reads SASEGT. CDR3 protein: CANSARGINYGYTF. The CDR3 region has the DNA TGTGCCAACTCCGCTCGGGGGATTAACTATGGCTACACCTTC.

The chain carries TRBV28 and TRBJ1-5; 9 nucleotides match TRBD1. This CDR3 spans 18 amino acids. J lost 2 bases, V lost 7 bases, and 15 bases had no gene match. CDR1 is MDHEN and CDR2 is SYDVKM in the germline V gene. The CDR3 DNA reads TGTGCCAGCAACAACCCCAAACAGGGGGCGCGCGGCAATCAGCCCCAGCATTTT. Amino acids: CASNNPKQGARGNQPQHF.

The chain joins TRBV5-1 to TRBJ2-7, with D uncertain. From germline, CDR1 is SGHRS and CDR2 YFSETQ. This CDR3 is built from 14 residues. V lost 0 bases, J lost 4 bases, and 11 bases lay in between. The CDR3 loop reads CASSLDGRNYEQYF. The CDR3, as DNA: TGCGCCAGCAGCTTGGACGGCAGGAATTACGAGCAGTACTTC.

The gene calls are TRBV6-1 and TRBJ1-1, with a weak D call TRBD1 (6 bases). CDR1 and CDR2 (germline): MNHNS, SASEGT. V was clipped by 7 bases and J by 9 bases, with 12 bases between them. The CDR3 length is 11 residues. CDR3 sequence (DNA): TGTGCCAGCATAGAGAGGGACAAAGCTTTCTTT. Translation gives CASIERDKAFF.

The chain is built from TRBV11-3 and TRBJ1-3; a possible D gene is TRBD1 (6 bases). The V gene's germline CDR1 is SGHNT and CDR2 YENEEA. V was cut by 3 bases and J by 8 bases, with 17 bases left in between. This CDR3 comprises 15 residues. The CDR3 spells CASSLDTTGGHTIYF. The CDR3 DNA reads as TGTGCCAGCAGCTTGGACACGACAGGCGGGCACACCATATATTTT.

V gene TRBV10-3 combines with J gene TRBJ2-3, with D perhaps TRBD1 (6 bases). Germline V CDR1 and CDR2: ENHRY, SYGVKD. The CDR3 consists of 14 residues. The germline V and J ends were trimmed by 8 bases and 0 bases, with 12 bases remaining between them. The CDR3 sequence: CAIAGQSSTDTQYF. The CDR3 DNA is TGTGCCATCGCTGGACAGAGCAGCACAGATACGCAGTATTTT.

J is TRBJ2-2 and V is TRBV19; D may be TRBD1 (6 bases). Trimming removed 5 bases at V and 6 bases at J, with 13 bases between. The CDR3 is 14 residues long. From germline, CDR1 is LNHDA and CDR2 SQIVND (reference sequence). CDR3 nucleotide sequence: TGTGCCAGTAGTGTCACAGGGTCGGCCGGGGAGCTGTTTTTT. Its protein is CASSVTGSAGELFF. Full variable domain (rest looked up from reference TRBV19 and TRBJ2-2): DGGITQSPKYLFRKEGQNVTLSCEQNLNHDAMYWYRQDPGQGLRLIYYSQIVNDFQKGDIAEGYSVSREKKESFPLTVTSAQKNPTAFYLCASSVTGSAGELFFGEGSRLTVL.

The CDR3 DNA is TGTGCCAGCAGCGCGGGACAGGGGTATTCACCCCTCCACTTT. Protein: CASSAGQGYSPLHF. The genes are TRBV9 and TRBJ1-6; the match to TRBD1 covers 10 bases. Germline V CDR1 and CDR2: SGDLS, YYNGEE. The CDR3 totals 14 residues. The V segment lost 3 bases and the J segment 8 bases; nucleotides outside the gene matches: 2.

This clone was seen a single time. The CDR3 reads CASSGDTEKLFF. DNA for the CDR3: TGTGCCAGCAGTGGGGACACAGAAAAACTGTTTTTT. The chain recombines TRBV2 with TRBJ1-4; possible D gene TRBD1, 6 bases. The CDR3 sequence is 12 residues long. CDR1 SNHLY and CDR2 FYNNEI come from the germline V gene. The germline V and J ends were trimmed by 4 bases and 8 bases, with 8 bases remaining between them.

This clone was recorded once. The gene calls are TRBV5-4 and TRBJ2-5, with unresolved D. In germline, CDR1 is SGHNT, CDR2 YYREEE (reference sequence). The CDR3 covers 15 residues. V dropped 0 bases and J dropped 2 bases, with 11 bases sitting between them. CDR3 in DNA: TGTGCCAGCAGCTTGGCTGCAAGGAGACAAGAGACCCAGTACTTC. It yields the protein CASSLAARRQETQYF.

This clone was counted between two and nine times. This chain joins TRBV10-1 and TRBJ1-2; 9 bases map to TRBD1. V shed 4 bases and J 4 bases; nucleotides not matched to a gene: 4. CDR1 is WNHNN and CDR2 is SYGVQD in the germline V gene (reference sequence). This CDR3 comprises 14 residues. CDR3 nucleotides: TGCGCCAGCAGTGGGGACAGGGATCTCTATGGCTACACCTTC. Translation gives CASSGDRDLYGYTF.

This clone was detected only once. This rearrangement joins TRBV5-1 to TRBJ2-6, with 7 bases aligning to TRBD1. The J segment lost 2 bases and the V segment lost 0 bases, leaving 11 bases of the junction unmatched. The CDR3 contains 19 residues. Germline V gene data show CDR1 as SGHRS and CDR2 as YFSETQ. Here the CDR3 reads CASSLGSGTDLTGANVLTF. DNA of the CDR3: TGCGCCAGCAGCTTGGGTTCGGGGACAGACTTAACTGGGGCCAACGTCCTGACTTTC.

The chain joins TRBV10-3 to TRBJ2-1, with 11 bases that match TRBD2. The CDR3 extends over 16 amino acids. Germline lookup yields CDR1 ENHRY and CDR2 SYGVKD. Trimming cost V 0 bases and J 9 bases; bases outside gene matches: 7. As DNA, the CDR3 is TGTGCCATCAGTGAGTCAGGTAGCGGGAGGGCCGCTGAGCAGTTCTTC. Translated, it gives CAISESGSGRAAEQFF.

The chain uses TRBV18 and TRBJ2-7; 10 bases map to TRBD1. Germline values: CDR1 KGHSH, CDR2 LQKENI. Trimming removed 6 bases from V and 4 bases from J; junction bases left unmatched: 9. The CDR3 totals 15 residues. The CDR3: CASSPGTGAIYEQYF. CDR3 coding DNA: TGTGCCAGCTCTCCCGGGACAGGGGCTATTTACGAGCAGTACTTC.

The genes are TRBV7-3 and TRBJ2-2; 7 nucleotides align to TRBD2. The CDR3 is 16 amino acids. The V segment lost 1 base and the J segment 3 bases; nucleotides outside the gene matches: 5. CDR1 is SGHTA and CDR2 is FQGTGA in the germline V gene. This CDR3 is CASSLNLAVDTGELFF. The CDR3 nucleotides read TGTGCCAGCAGCTTAAACCTAGCGGTAGACACCGGGGAGCTGTTTTTT.